Given below is one T cell receptor beta chain in context. Antigen unknown. Unique molecular identifiers had been added to the TCR beta cDNA libraries. TCRdb fed the PCR reads into MiXCR, producing one record per CDR3 protein. The table records fewer than 600,000 distinct CDR3 sequences, approximately 45% of them present only once. This CDR3 has 15 residues. Per the germline V gene, CDR1 is MNHNY and CDR2 is SVGAGI (reference sequence). V was pared by 7 bases and J by 5 bases, with 21 bases between. The data were taken from a study of post-analysis software for immune sequencing data. The overall study: Included among the disease courses, which were recorded for the cohort, were relapsing-remitting, secondary progressive and progressive-relapsing multiple sclerosis. Overall study findings and caveats: A few TRBV segments (TRBV5-6, TRBV5-1 and TRBV20-1 among them) occurred more frequently in patients than in controls.

The sequenced material came from blood. J is TRBJ2-7 and V is TRBV6-6, with TRBD2 as a possible D gene (6 bases). The TCR comes from a girl aged 10-17 years with multiple sclerosis. In DNA, the CDR3 is TGTGCCAGCAAGGACTACCACAGGATAGCGGACGAGCAGTACTTC. Protein product: CASKDYHRIADEQYF.